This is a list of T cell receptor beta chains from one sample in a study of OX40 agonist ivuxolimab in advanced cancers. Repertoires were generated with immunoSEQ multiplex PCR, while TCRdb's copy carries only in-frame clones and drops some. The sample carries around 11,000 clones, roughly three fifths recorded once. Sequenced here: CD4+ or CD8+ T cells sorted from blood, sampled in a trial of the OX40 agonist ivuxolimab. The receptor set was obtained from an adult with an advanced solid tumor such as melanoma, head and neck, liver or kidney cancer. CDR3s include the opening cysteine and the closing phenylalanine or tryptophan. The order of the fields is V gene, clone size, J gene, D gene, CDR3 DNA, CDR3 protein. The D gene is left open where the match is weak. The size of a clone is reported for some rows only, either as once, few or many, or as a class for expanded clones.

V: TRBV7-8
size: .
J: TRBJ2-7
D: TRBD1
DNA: TGTGCCAGCAGTGACAGGGCCTACGAGCAGTACTTC
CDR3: CASSDRAYEQYF

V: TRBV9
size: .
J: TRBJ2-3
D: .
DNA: TGTGCCAGCAGCGTAGGTAGCGGAAACACAGATACGCAGTATTTT
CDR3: CASSVGSGNTDTQYF

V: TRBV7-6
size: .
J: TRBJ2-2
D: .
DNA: TGTGCCAGCAGCCCGCCGGGACTCAACACCGGGGAGCTGTTTTTT
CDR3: CASSPPGLNTGELFF

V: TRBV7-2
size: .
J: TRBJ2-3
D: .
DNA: TGTGCCAGCAGCTCCGCTACAGTCCTTATCACAGATACGCAGTATTTT
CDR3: CASSSATVLITDTQYF

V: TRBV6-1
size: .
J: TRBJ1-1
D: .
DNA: TGTGCCAGCAGTGTTTATGTTGGTGCGAAGGGCACTGAAGCTTTCTTT
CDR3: CASSVYVGAKGTEAFF

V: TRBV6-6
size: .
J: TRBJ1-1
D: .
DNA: TGTGCCAGCAGTTACTCGGCCCTAGGCGACACTGAAGCTTTCTTT
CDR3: CASSYSALGDTEAFF

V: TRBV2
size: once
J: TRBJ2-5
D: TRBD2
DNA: TGTGCCAGCAGTGCCGGGACTAGCGGTCCTTACCAAGAGACCCAGTACTTC
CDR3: CASSAGTSGPYQETQYF

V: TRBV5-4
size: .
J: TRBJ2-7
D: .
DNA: TGCGCCAGCAGCCAAGTGTCTACAGGGAGCTCCTACGAGCAGTACTTC
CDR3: CASSQVSTGSSYEQYF

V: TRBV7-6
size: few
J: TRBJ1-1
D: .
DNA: TGTGCCAGCAGCTTAGCGGCAGGAGGGTGGACTGAAGCTTTCTTT
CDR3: CASSLAAGGWTEAFF

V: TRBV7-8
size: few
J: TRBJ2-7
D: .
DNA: TGTGCCAGCAGCTTAGTCGGGCAGGGGCACTACGAGCAGTACTTC
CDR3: CASSLVGQGHYEQYF

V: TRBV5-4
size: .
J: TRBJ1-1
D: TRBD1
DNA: TGTGCCAGCAGCCTGGGGACAGGGGCAAACACTGAAGCTTTCTTT
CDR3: CASSLGTGANTEAFF

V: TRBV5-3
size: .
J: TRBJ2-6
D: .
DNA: TGTGCCAGCAGCACCCGCTTGGGGGCCAACGTCCTGACTTTC
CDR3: CASSTRLGANVLTF

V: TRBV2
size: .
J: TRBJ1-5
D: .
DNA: TGTGCCAGCAGTGAAGCGCACAGGGCGAGCAATCAGCCCCAGCATTTT
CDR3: CASSEAHRASNQPQHF

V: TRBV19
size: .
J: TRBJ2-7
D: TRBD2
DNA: TGTGCCAGTAGTATCGGGGCGGGAGGGCCCTACGAGCAGTACTTC
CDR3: CASSIGAGGPYEQYF

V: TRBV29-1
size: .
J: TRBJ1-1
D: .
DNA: TGCAGCGTAACCGGGACACAGGATTTCTTT
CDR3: CSVTGTQDFF

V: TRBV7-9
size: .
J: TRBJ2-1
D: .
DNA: TGTGCCAGCAGCTTAAGGCAGGGGTACCACAATGAGCAGTTCTTC
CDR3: CASSLRQGYHNEQFF

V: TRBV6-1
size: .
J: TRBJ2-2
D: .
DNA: TGTGCCAGCATCTCTGGAGTTTACACCGGGGAGCTGTTCTTT
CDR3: CASISGVYTGELFF

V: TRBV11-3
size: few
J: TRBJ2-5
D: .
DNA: TGTGCCAGCAGCCGGTCGGCAACTGGGCAAGAGACCCAGTACTTC
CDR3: CASSRSATGQETQYF

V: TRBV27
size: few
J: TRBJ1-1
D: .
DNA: TGTGCCAGCAGTTCATGGACAGATGAAGCTTTCTTT
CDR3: CASSSWTDEAFF

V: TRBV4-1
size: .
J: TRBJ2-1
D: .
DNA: TGCGCCAGCAGCCAAGACGGGACTTCCTACAATGAGCAGTTCTTC
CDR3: CASSQDGTSYNEQFF

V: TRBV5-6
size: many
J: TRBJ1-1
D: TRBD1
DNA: TGTGCCAGCAGCCTGGGGACAGGGGCAAACACTGAAGCTTTCTTT
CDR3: CASSLGTGANTEAFF

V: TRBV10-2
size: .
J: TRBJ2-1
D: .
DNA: TGCGCCAGCAGTGACGGGAATGAGCAGTTCTTC
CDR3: CASSDGNEQFF

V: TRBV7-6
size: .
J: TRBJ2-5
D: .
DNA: TGTGCCAGCAGCAGTACCGGGACGGGTAATTTCGAGACCCAGTACTTC
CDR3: CASSSTGTGNFETQYF

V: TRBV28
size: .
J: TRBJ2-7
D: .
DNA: TGTGCCAGCAGTTCCTTCACCCAAGGGACCTACGAGCAGTACTTC
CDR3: CASSSFTQGTYEQYF

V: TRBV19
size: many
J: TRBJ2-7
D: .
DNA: TGTGCCAGTAGTATTCTCCCAGGGGCGGTCTACGAGCAGTACTTC
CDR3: CASSILPGAVYEQYF

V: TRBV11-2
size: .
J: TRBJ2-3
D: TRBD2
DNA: TGTGCCAGCAGCTTAGAGTCGGGAGGGCCATTCACAGATACGCAGTATTTT
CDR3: CASSLESGGPFTDTQYF

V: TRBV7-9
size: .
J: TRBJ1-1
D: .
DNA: TGTGCCAGCAGCCAGTCCATCGGGGGCGGTTTACTGGGTGGGGCTTTCTTT
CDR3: CASSQSIGGGLLGGAFF

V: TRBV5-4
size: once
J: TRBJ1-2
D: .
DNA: TGTGCCAGCAGCAGTGACAGCCCTGGCTACACCTTC
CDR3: CASSSDSPGYTF

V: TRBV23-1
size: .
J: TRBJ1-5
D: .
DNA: TGCGCCAGCAGTCCCAGGGGAGGCGAACAGCCCCAGCATTTT
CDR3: CASSPRGGEQPQHF

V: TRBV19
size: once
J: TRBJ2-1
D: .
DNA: TGTGCCAGTAGTATAGTACTGACTTACAATGAGCAGTTCTTC
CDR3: CASSIVLTYNEQFF

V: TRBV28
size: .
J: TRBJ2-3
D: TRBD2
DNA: TGTGCCAGCAGCTGGACTCTGGGGCGTAGCGGGGCTCACGCTACGCAGTATTTT
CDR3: CASSWTLGRSGAHATQYF

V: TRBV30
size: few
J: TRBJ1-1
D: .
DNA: TGTGCCTGGAAGGCAGGGATTCAGAACACTGAAGCTTTCTTT
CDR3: CAWKAGIQNTEAFF

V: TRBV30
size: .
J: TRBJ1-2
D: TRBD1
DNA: TGTGCCTGGACCAGGACAGGGTTGGGCTATGGCTACACCTTC
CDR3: CAWTRTGLGYGYTF

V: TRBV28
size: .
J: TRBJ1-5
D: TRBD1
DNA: TGTGCCAGCAGACAAGCAGGGGGCCGTGGATATAGCAATCAGCCCCAGCATTTT
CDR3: CASRQAGGRGYSNQPQHF

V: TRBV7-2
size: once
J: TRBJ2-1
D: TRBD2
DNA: TGTGCCAGCAGCCCGGGACTAGGTTATGAGCAGTTCTTC
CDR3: CASSPGLGYEQFF

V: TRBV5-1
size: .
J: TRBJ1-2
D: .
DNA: TGCGCCAGCAGCTTGGGGGAGAGACAGGAGCTCGCTAACTATGGCTACACCTTC
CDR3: CASSLGERQELANYGYTF

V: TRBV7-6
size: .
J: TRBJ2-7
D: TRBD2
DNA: TGTGCCAGCAGCCATCCGACTAGCGGGAGCTACGAGCAGTACTTC
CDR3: CASSHPTSGSYEQYF

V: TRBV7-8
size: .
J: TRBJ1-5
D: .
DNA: TGTGCCAGCAGCTACACCATTACCAGGTGTAAACAGCCCCAGCATTTT
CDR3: CASSYTITRCKQPQHF

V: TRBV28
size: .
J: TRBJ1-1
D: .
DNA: TGTGCCAGCAGTATTAGCGGGCCGAACACTGAAGCTTTCTTT
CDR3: CASSISGPNTEAFF

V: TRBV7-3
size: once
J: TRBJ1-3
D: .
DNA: TGTGCCAGCAGCCCCCACCCAGGGTGGCACACCATATATTTT
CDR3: CASSPHPGWHTIYF

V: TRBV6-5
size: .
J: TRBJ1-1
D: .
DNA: TGTGCCAGCAGTTACGGGGGGAGGGAAGCTTTCTTT
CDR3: CASSYGGREAFF

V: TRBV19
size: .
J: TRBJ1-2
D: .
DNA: TGTGCCAGTAGTATAGCCCGGGATGGCTACACCTTC
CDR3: CASSIARDGYTF

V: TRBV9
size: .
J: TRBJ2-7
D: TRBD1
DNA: TGTGCCAGCAGCGTAGGACCCGGGACAGGCGTCCACGAGCAGTACTTC
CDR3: CASSVGPGTGVHEQYF

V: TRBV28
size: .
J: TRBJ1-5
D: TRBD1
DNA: TGTGCCAGCAGGCTTACAGGGGTTTATAGCAATCAGCCCCAGCATTTT
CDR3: CASRLTGVYSNQPQHF

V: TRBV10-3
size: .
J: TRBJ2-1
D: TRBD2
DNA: TGTGCCATCAGTGACCCCTCTGCTAGCGGGAGTGGGAATGAGCAGTTCTTC
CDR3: CAISDPSASGSGNEQFF

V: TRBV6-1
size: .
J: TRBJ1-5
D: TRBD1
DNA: TGTGCCAGCAGCAAGGACAGGGGAGACAATCAGCCCCAGCATTTT
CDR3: CASSKDRGDNQPQHF

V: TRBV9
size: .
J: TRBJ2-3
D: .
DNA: TGTGCCAGCAGCGTAGCGGGCCGCTTCGGCACAGATACGCAGTATTTT
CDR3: CASSVAGRFGTDTQYF

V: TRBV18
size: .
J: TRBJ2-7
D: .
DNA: TGTGCCAGCTCGGAAAGCTACGAGCAGTACTTC
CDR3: CASSESYEQYF

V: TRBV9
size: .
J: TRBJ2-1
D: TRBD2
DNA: TGTGCCAGCAGCTCACGGACTAGCCTAACAAGGAATGAGCAGTTCTTC
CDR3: CASSSRTSLTRNEQFF

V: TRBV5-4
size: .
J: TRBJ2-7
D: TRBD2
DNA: TGTGCCACCAGCAGTACTAGCGGGGGGACCCACGAGCAGTCCTTC
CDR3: CATSSTSGGTHEQSF

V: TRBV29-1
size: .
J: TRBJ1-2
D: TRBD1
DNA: TGCAGCGTGAAGGGACAGAGGAGTCATGGCTACACCTTC
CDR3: CSVKGQRSHGYTF

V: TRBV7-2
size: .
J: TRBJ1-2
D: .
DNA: TGTGCCAGCAGGGTAGCGGTAGGCTACACCTTC
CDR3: CASRVAVGYTF

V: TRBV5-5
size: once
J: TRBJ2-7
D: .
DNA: TGTGCCAGCAGCTTACAGGCCTACGAGCAGTACTTC
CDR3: CASSLQAYEQYF

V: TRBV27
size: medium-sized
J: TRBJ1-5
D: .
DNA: TGTGCCAGCAGTTTATCTAGCAATCAGCCCCAGCATTTT
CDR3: CASSLSSNQPQHF

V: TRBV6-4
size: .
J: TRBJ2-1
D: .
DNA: TGTGCCAGCAGTGAGGAGGTGGCTAGCGTTGAGCAGTTCTTC
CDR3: CASSEEVASVEQFF

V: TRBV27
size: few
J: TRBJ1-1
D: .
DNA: TGTGCCAGCGCGTCGGGTGAAGCTTTCTTT
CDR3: CASASGEAFF

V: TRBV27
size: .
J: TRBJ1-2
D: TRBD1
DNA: TGTGCCAGCACCAGGACAGGGTTCAACTATGGCTACACCTTC
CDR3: CASTRTGFNYGYTF